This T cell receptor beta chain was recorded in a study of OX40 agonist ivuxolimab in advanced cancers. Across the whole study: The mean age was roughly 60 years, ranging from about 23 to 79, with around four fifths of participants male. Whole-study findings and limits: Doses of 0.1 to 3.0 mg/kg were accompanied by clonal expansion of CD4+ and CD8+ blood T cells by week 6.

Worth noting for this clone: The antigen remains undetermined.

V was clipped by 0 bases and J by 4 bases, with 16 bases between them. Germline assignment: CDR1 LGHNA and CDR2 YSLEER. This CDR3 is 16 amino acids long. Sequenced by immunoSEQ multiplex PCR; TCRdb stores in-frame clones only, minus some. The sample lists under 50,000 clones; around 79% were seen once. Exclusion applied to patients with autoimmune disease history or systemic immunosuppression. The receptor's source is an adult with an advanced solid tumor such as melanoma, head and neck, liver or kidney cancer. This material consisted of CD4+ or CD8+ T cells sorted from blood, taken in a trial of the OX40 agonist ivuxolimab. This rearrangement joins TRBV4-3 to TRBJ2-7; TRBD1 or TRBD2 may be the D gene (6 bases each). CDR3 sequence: CASSQDTGAKGYEQYF. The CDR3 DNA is TGCGCCAGCAGCCAAGATACGGGGGCGAAAGGATACGAGCAGTACTTC.